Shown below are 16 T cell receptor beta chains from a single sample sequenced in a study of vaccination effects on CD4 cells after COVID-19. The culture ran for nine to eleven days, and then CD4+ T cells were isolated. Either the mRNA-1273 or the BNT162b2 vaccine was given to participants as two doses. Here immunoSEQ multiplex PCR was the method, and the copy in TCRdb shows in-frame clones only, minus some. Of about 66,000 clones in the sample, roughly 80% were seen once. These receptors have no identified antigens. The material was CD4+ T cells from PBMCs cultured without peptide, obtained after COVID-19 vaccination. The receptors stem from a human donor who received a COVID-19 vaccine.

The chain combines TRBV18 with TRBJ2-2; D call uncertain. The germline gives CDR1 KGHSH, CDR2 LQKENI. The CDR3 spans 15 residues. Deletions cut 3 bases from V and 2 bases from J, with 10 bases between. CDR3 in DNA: TGTGCCAGCTCACCGTTGGTGGGCAACACCGGGGAGCTGTTTTTT. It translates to CASSPLVGNTGELFF.

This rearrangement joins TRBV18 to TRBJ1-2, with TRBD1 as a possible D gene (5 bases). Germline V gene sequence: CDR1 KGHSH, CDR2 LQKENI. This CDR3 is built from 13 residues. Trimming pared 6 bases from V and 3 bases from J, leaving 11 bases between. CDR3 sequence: CASSSLGDYGYTF. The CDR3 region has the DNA TGTGCCAGCTCTAGTCTGGGGGACTATGGCTACACCTTC.

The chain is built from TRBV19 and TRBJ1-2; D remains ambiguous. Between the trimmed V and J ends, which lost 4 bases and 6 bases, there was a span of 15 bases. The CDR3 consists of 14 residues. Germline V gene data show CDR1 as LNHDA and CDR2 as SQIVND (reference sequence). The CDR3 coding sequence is TGTGCCAGTAGTAGGGAGAAACGAAGGGATGGCTACACCTTC. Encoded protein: CASSREKRRDGYTF.

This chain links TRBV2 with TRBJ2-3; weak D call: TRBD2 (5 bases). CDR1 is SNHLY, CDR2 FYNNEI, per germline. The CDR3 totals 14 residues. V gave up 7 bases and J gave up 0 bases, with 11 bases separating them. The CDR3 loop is CASIRRASTDTQYF. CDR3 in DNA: TGTGCCAGCATCCGGCGGGCAAGCACAGATACGCAGTATTTT.

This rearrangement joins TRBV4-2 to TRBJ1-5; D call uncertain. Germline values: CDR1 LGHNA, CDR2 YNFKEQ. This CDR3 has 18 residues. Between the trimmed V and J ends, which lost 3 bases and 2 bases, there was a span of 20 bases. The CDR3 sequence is CASSHISYIFNGNQPQHF. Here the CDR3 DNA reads TGTGCCAGCAGCCACATTTCCTACATCTTTAACGGCAATCAGCCCCAGCATTTT.

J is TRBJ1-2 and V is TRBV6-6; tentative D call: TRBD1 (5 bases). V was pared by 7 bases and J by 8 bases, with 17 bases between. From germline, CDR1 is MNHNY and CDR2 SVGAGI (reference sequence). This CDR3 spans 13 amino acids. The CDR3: CASTQTGGWGYTF. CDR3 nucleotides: TGTGCCAGCACTCAGACGGGGGGTTGGGGCTACACCTTC.

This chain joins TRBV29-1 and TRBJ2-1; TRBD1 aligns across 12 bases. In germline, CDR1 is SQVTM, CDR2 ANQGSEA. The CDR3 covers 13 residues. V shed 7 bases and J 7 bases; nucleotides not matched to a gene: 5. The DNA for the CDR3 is TGCAGCGCTGAGGGACAGGGGGCGAATGAGCAGTTCTTC. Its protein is CSAEGQGANEQFF.

The CDR3 coding sequence is TGTGCCAGCGGTTACTCTGGGGCCAACGTCCTGACTTTC. It encodes CASGYSGANVLTF. The chain employs TRBV12-3 or TRBV12-4 and TRBJ2-6; D unresolved. The CDR3 runs 13 residues. The V end was cut by 8 bases, the J end by 0 bases, with 5 bases between.

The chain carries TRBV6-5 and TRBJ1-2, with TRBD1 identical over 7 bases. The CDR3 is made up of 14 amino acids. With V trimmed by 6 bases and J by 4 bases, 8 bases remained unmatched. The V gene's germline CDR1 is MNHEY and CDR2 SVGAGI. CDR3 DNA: TGTGCCAGCAGACACGACAGGGCCAGCTATGGCTACACCTTC. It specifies CASRHDRASYGYTF.

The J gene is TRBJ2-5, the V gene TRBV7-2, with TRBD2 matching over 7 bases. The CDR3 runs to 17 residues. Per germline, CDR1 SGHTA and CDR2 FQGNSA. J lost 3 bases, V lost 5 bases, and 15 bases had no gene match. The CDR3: CASSPHFPGGSKETQYF. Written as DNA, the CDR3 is TGTGCCAGCAGCCCCCATTTTCCCGGGGGGTCCAAAGAGACCCAGTACTTC.

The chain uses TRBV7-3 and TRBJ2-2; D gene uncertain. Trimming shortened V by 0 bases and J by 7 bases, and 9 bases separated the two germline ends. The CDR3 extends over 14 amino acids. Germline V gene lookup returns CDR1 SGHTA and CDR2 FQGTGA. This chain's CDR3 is CASSLTLTGGELFF. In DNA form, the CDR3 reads TGTGCCAGCAGCTTAACCCTGACGGGCGGGGAGCTGTTTTTT.

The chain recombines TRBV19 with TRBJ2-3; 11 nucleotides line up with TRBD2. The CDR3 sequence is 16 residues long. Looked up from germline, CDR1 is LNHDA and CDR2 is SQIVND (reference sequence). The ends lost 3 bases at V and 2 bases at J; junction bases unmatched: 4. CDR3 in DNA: TGTGCCAGTAGTATCCGGACTAGCGGGTACACAGATACGCAGTATTTT. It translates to CASSIRTSGYTDTQYF. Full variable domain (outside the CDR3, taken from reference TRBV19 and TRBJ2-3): DGGITQSPKYLFRKEGQNVTLSCEQNLNHDAMYWYRQDPGQGLRLIYYSQIVNDFQKGDIAEGYSVSREKKESFPLTVTSAQKNPTAFYLCASSIRTSGYTDTQYFGPGTRLTVL.

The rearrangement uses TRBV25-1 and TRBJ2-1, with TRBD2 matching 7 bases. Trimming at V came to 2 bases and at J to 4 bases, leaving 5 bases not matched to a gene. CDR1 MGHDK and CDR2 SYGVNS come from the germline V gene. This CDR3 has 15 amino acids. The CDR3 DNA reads TGTGCCAGCAGTGAAGGTGGGGGGGGATACAATGAGCAGTTCTTC. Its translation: CASSEGGGGYNEQFF. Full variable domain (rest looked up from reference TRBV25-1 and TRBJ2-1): EADIYQTPRYLVIGTGKKITLECSQTMGHDKMYWYQQDPGMELHLIHYSYGVNSTEKGDLSSESTVSRIRTEHFPLTLESARPSHTSQYLCASSEGGGGYNEQFFGPGTRLTVL.

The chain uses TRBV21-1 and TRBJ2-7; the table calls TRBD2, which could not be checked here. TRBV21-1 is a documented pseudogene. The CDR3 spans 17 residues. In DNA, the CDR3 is TGTGCCAGCAGGGGAAAGGTACTCGGACTGCTCCCCTACGAGCAGTACGTC. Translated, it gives CASRGKVLGLLPYEQYV.

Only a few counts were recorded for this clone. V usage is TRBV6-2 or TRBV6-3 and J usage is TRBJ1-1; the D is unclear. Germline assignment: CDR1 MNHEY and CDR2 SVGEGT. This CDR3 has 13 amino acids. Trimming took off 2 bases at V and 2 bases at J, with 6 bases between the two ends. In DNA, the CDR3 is TGTGCCAGCAGTTACACGGGCAACACTGAAGCTTTCTTT. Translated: CASSYTGNTEAFF.

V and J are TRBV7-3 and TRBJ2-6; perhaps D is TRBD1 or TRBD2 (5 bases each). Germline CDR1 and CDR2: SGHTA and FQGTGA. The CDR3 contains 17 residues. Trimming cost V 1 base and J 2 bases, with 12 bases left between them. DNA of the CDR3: TGTGCCAGCAGCTTAATCGCTCTGGGGGCTGGGGCCAACGTCCTGACTTTC. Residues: CASSLIALGAGANVLTF.